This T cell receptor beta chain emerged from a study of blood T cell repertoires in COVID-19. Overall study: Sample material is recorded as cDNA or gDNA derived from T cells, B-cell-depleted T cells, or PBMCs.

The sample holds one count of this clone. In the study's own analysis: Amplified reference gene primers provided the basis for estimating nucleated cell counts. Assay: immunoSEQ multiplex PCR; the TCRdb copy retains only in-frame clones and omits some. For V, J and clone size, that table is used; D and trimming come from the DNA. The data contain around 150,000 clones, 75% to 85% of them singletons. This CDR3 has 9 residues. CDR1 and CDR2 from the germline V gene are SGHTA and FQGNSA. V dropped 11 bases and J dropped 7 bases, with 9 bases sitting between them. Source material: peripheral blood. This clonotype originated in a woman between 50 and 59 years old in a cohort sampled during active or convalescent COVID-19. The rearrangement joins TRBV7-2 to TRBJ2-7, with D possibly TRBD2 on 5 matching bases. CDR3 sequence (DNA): TGTGCCCCCTCGGGGGAGCAGTACTTC. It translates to CAPSGEQYF. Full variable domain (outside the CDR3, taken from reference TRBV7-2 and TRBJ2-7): GAGVSQSPSNKVTEKGKDVELRCDPISGHTALYWYRQSLGQGLEFLIYFQGNSAPDKSGLPSDRFSAERTGGSVSTLTIQRTQQEDSAVYLCAPSGEQYFGPGTRLTVT.